This T cell receptor (beta chain) was profiled in a study of shared clonotypes between healthy human individuals. Replicate PCRs run on sorted subsets employed approximately 0.2 ug DNA, some 33,000 T cell genomes. Using immunoSEQ multiplex PCR, the repertoire was profiled, and TCRdb retains in-frame clones only, with some absent. The table includes approximately 2.1 million clones, more than 80% detected once. Points on this clone: The antigen is undetermined.

Study-level results: Between a few donors, naive CD4 clonotypes were shared at a level of about 5%. Naive subsets, compared against memory subsets, generally had larger estimated richness values.

The CDR3 has 15 amino acids. CDR1 is ENHRY, CDR2 SYGVKD, per germline. Trimming took off 4 bases at V and 0 bases at J, with 10 bases between the two ends. Sequenced: naive CD4+ T cells from PBMCs. The sample's subset: CD45RA+ positively selected. The source of this sequence is a man aged 18 to 29 in good health. Some clones in this sample may be carry-over from other donors' samples. This chain joins TRBV10-3 and TRBJ1-5; possible D gene TRBD1, 6 bases. CDR3 region: CAISGVGGSNQPQHF. The CDR3 DNA reads as TGTGCCATCAGTGGTGTAGGGGGTAGCAATCAGCCCCAGCATTTT.